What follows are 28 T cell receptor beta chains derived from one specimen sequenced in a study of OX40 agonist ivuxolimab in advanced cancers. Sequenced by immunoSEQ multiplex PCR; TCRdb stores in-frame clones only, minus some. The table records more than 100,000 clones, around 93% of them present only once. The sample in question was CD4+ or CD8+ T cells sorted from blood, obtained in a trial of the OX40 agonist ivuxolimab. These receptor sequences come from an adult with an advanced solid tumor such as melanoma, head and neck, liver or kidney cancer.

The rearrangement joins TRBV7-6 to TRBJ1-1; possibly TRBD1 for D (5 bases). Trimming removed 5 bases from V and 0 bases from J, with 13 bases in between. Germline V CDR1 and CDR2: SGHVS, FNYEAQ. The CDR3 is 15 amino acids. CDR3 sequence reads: CASSPQQDLNTEAFF. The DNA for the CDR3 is TGTGCCAGCAGCCCTCAACAGGATTTGAACACTGAAGCTTTCTTT.

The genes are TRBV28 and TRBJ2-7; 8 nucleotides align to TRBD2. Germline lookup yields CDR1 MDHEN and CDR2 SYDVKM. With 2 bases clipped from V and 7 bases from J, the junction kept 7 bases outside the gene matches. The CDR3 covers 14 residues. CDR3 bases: TGTGCCAGCAGTTTAAGCGGGGGAGTTGGGGAGCAGTACTTC. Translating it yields CASSLSGGVGEQYF.

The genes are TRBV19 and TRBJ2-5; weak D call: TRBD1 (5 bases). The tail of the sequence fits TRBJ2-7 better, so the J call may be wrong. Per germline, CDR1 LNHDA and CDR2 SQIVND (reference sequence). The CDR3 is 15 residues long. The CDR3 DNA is TGTGCCAGTAGTATAGGGGCAGGGCATACCTACGAGCAGTACTTC. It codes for CASSIGAGHTYEQYF.

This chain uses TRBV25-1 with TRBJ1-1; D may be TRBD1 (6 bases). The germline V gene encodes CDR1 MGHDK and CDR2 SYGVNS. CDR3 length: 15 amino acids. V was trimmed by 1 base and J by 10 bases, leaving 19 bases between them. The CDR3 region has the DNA TGTGCCAGCAGTGAATCCGGGGGGCGTGGGTTTGGAGCTTTCTTT. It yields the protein CASSESGGRGFGAFF. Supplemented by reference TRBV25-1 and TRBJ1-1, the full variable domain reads EADIYQTPRYLVIGTGKKITLECSQTMGHDKMYWYQQDPGMELHLIHYSYGVNSTEKGDLSSESTVSRIRTEHFPLTLESARPSHTSQYLCASSESGGRGFGAFFGQGTRLTVV.

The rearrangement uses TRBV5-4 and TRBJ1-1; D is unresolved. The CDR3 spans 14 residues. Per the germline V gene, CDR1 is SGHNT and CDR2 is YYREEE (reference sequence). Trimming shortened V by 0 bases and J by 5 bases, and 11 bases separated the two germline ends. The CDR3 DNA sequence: TGTGCCAGCAGCTTGGAAACTTCAAGGACTGAAGCTTTCTTT. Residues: CASSLETSRTEAFF.

The CDR3 bases are TGCAGCTACAGGCGAACGGGAGGAAACACCATATATTTT. Its protein product is CSYRRTGGNTIYF. V and J are TRBV29-1 and TRBJ1-3; D is perhaps TRBD1 (5 bases). V was pared by 8 bases and J by 4 bases, with 15 bases between. The CDR3 runs to 13 residues. The germline CDR1 and CDR2 sequences are SQVTM and ANQGSEA. Looking up the rest from reference TRBV29-1 and TRBJ1-3 gives the full variable domain: SAVISQKPSRDICQRGTSLTIQCQVDSQVTMMFWYRQQPGQSLTLIATANQGSEATYESGFVIDKFPISRPNLTFSTLTVSNMSPEDSSIYLCSYRRTGGNTIYFGEGSWLTVV.

This CDR3 reads CSVPNRGLYYGYTF. The CDR3 DNA reads as TGCAGCGTACCAAACAGGGGATTGTACTATGGCTACACCTTC. V gene TRBV29-1 combines with J gene TRBJ1-2, with 7 nucleotides matching TRBD1. The germline V gene encodes CDR1 SQVTM and CDR2 ANQGSEA. The V gene end was trimmed by 6 bases and the J gene end by 3 bases; junction bases not matched to a gene: 10. The CDR3 has 14 residues.

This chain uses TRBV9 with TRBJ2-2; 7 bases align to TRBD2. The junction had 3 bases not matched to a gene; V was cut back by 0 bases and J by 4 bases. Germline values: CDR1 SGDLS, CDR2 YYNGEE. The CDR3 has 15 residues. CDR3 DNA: TGTGCCAGCAGCGTAGGGACTAGGGTCACCGGGGAGCTGTTTTTT. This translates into CASSVGTRVTGELFF.

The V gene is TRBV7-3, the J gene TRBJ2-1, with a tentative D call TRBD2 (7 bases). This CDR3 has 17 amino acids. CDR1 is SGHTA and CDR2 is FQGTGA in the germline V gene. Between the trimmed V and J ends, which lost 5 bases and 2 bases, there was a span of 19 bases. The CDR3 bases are TGTGCCAGCAGCGATCCAATGAGGGGGGGACCCTACAATGAGCAGTTCTTC. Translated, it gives CASSDPMRGGPYNEQFF.

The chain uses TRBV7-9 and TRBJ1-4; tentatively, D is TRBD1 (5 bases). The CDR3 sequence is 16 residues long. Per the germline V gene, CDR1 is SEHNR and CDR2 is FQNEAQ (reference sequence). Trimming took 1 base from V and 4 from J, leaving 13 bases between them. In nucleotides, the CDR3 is TGTGCCAGCAGCTTAGGGGGCCGGGGGATTAATGAAAAACTGTTTTTT. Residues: CASSLGGRGINEKLFF.

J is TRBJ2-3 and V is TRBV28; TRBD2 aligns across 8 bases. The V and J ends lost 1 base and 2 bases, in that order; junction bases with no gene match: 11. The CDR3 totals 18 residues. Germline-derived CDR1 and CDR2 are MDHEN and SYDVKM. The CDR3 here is CASSLYGSAGGDTDTQYF. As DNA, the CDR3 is TGTGCCAGCAGTTTATACGGGTCGGCGGGAGGCGACACAGATACGCAGTATTTT.

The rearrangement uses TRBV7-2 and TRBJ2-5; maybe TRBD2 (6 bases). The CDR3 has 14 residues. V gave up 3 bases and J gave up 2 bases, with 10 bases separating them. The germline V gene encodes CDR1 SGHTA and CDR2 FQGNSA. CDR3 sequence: CASSFIRGQETQYF. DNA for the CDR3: TGTGCCAGCAGCTTCATCCGGGGGCAAGAGACCCAGTACTTC.

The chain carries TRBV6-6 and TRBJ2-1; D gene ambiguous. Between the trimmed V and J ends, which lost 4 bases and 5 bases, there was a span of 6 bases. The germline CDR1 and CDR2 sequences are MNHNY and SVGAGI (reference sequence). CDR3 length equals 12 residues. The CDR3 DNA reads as TGTGCCAGCAGTTCACCCAACAATGAGCAGTTCTTC. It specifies CASSSPNNEQFF.

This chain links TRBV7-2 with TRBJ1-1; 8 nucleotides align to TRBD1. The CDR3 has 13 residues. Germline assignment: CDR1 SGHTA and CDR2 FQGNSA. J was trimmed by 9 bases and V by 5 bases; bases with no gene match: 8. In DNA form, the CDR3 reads TGTGCCAGCAGCCCCCGGACAGGGACTAAAGCTTTCTTT. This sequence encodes CASSPRTGTKAFF.

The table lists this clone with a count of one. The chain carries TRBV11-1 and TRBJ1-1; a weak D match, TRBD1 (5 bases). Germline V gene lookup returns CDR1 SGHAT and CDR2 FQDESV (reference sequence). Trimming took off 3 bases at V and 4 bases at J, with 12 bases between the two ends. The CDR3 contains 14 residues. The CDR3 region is CASSFVAGSTEAFF. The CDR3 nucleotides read TGTGCCAGCAGCTTTGTTGCAGGGAGCACTGAAGCTTTCTTT.

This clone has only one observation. The chain's CDR3 is CASSSTGWTSGERNGELFF. CDR3 bases: TGCGCCAGCAGCTCGACAGGGTGGACTAGCGGGGAGAGGAACGGGGAGCTGTTTTTT. The chain employs TRBV5-1 and TRBJ2-2; 12 bases are shared with TRBD2. The CDR3 covers 19 residues. The V gene's germline CDR1 is SGHRS and CDR2 YFSETQ. V shed 3 bases and J 7 bases; nucleotides not matched to a gene: 16.

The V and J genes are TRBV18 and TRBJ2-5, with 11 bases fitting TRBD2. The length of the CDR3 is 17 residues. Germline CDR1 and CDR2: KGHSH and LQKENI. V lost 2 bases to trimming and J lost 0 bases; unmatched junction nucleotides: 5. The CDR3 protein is CASSPAASGGYQETQYF. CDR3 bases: TGTGCCAGCTCACCAGCTGCTAGCGGGGGGTACCAAGAGACCCAGTACTTC.

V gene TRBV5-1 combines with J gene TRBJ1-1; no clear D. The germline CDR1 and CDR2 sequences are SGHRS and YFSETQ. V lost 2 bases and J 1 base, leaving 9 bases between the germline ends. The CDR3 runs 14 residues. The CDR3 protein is CASSFDSGNTEAFF. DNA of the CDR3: TGCGCCAGCAGCTTCGATTCAGGGAACACTGAAGCTTTCTTT.

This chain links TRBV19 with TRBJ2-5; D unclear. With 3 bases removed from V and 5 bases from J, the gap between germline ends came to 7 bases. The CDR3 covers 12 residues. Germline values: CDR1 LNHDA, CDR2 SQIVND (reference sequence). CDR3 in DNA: TGTGCCAGTAGTATCAGGTGGGAGACCCAGTACTTC. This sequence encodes CASSIRWETQYF.

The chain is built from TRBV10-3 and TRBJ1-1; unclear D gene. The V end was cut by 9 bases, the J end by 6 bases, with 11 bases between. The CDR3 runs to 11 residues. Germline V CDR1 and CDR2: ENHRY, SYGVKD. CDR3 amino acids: CAIGDGPEAFF. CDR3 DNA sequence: TGTGCCATAGGTGACGGCCCTGAAGCTTTCTTT.

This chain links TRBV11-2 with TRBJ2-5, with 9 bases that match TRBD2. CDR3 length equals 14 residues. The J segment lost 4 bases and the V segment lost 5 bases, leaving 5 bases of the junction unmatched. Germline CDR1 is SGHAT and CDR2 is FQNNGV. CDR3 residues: CASSQVAGVETQYF. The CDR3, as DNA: TGTGCCAGCAGCCAGGTAGCGGGGGTAGAGACCCAGTACTTC.

The DNA of the CDR3 is TGTGCCAGCAGCTTAGACAGGGGAAGCAATCAGCCCCAGCATTTT. As protein: CASSLDRGSNQPQHF. The chain carries TRBV7-9 and TRBJ1-5, with 7 bases matching TRBD1. Germline assignment: CDR1 SEHNR and CDR2 FQNEAQ (reference sequence). The V gene end was trimmed by 1 base and the J gene end by 1 base; junction bases not matched to a gene: 1. The CDR3 length is 15 residues.

The CDR3 region has the DNA TGCGCCAGCAGTGATAGGGGGACAGATACGCAGTATTTT. This encodes CASSDRGTDTQYF. The chain couples TRBV10-1 to TRBJ2-3; weak D call: TRBD1 (6 bases). Germline V CDR1 and CDR2: WNHNN, SYGVQD (reference sequence). V was pared by 3 bases and J by 3 bases, with 7 bases between. The CDR3 totals 13 residues.

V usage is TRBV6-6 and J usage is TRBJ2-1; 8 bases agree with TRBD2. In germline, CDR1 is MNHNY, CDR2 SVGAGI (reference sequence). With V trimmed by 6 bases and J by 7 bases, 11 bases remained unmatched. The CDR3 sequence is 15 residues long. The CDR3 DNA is TGTGCCAGCAGGCCCCGAACGGGGGGGCTTAATGAGCAGTTCTTC. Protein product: CASRPRTGGLNEQFF.

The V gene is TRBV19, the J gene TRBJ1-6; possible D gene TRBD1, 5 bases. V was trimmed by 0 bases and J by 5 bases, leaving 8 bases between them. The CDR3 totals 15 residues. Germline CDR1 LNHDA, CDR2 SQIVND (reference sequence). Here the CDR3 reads CASSIDRQNNSPLHF. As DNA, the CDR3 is TGTGCCAGTAGTATAGACCGACAGAATAATTCACCCCTCCACTTT.

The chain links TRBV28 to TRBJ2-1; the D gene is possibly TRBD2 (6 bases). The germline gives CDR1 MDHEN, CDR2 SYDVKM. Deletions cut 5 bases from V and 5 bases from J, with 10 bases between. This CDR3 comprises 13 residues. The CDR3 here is CASSIREHNEQFF. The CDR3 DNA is TGTGCCAGCAGTATACGGGAGCACAATGAGCAGTTCTTC.

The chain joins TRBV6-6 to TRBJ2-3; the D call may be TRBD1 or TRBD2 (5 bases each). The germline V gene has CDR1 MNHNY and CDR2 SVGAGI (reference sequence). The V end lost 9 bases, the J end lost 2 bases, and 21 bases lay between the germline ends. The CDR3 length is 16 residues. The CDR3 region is CASAEPRGGHTDTQYF. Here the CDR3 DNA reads TGTGCCAGTGCGGAACCACGGGGCGGCCACACAGATACGCAGTATTTT.

Written as DNA, the CDR3 is TGTGCCAGCACTCCAGCGGAGACATACAATGAGCAGTTCTTC. It specifies CASTPAETYNEQFF. The chain has TRBV2 and TRBJ2-1, with D tentatively TRBD2 (5 bases). Looked up from germline, CDR1 is SNHLY and CDR2 is FYNNEI. The length of the CDR3 is 14 residues. V lost 7 bases, J lost 4 bases, and 14 bases lay in between.